Shown below are 21 T cell receptor beta chains from a single sample sequenced in a study of OX40 agonist ivuxolimab in advanced cancers. Using immunoSEQ multiplex PCR, the repertoire was profiled, and TCRdb retains in-frame clones only, with some absent. The table lists under 50,000 clones, about 90% of them singletons, with about a tenth in the top ten. The sequencing here drew on CD4+ or CD8+ T cells sorted from blood, taken in a trial of the OX40 agonist ivuxolimab. Receptors were obtained from an adult with an advanced solid tumor such as melanoma, head and neck, liver or kidney cancer.

V gene TRBV27 combines with J gene TRBJ2-1; 9 nucleotides agree with TRBD2. The CDR3 length is 16 residues. V lost 6 bases, J lost 0 bases, and 6 bases stayed unmatched. The germline V gene encodes CDR1 MNHEY and CDR2 SMNVEV (reference sequence). The CDR3 nucleotides are TGTGCCAGCAGACCGGATAGCGGGAGCTCCTACAATGAGCAGTTCTTC. Its translation: CASRPDSGSSYNEQFF.

The genes are TRBV5-8 and TRBJ1-1; no reliable D call. The CDR3 has 15 residues. V was cut by 4 bases and J by 0 bases, with 13 bases left in between. Germline assignment: CDR1 SGHTS and CDR2 YDEGEE. CDR3 in DNA: TGTGCCAGCAGCCTGCTACAGCCTATGAACACTGAAGCTTTCTTT. It yields the protein CASSLLQPMNTEAFF.

This chain joins TRBV4-1 and TRBJ2-3; 9 bases are shared with TRBD2. This CDR3 spans 18 amino acids. In germline, CDR1 is MGHRA, CDR2 YSYEKL. The V segment lost 3 bases and the J segment 2 bases; nucleotides outside the gene matches: 12. The CDR3 DNA is TGCGCCAGCAGCCAGACCACAGCGGGAGGCATAGTCACAGATACGCAGTATTTT. Amino acid sequence: CASSQTTAGGIVTDTQYF.

The table lists this clone with a count of one. J is TRBJ2-2 and V is TRBV19; tentatively, D is TRBD2 (5 bases). This CDR3 region has 16 residues. Germline values: CDR1 LNHDA, CDR2 SQIVND (reference sequence). Trimming pared 7 bases from V and 2 bases from J, leaving 17 bases between. The CDR3 DNA reads as TGTGCCAGTAAGGAGGATTGGGGAGATAACACCGGGGAGCTGTTTTTT. Protein product: CASKEDWGDNTGELFF. The full variable domain, with the rest looked up from reference TRBV19 and TRBJ2-2, is DGGITQSPKYLFRKEGQNVTLSCEQNLNHDAMYWYRQDPGQGLRLIYYSQIVNDFQKGDIAEGYSVSREKKESFPLTVTSAQKNPTAFYLCASKEDWGDNTGELFFGEGSRLTVL.

The J gene is TRBJ2-1, the V gene TRBV6-5; D possibly matches TRBD1 or TRBD2 (5 bases each). CDR3 length: 14 residues. Germline-derived CDR1 and CDR2 are MNHEY and SVGAGI. V dropped 2 bases and J dropped 4 bases, with 9 bases sitting between them. This CDR3 is CASSYGTGYNEQFF. CDR3 DNA: TGTGCCAGCAGTTACGGGACGGGGTACAATGAGCAGTTCTTC.

This clone was recorded a few times. Other DNA sequences of this sample code for an identical CDR3. The rearrangement uses TRBV19 and TRBJ2-1; the D is unclear. Between the trimmed V and J ends, which lost 5 bases and 1 base, there was a span of 3 bases. Germline V gene data show CDR1 as LNHDA and CDR2 as SQIVND (reference sequence). The CDR3 spans 12 residues. The CDR3 reads CASSPSYNEQFF. DNA for the CDR3: TGTGCCAGTAGTCCTTCCTACAATGAGCAGTTCTTC.

The V call is TRBV28, the J call TRBJ2-1, with 7 bases matching TRBD2. Unmatched junction bases numbered 12, after V lost 7 bases and J lost 3 bases. The V gene's germline CDR1 is MDHEN and CDR2 SYDVKM. There are 16 residues in the CDR3. DNA for the CDR3: TGTGCCAGCAATCCTCTGGCGGGAGTTGTCTACAATGAGCAGTTCTTC. Its translation: CASNPLAGVVYNEQFF.

V and J are TRBV6-6 and TRBJ2-3; 7 bases fit TRBD1. CDR1 is MNHNY and CDR2 is SVGAGI in the germline V gene (reference sequence). This CDR3 has 15 residues. V trimming: 2 bases; J trimming: 1 base; junction bases outside the gene matches: 3. The CDR3 loop is CASSYVGGRTDTQYF. The CDR3 DNA is TGTGCCAGCAGTTACGTAGGGGGCCGCACAGATACGCAGTATTTT.

This chain connects TRBV2 to TRBJ2-3; 9 bases map to TRBD2. This CDR3 region has 16 residues. Germline CDR1 is SNHLY and CDR2 is FYNNEI. Unmatched junction bases numbered 7, after V lost 1 base and J lost 5 bases. The CDR3 loop reads CASSEVREGRGDTQYF. The CDR3 nucleotides read TGTGCCAGCAGTGAAGTGCGGGAGGGCCGGGGAGATACGCAGTATTTT.

The chain links TRBV9 to TRBJ2-3; D unresolved. The CDR3 sequence is 14 residues long. The V gene's germline CDR1 is SGDLS and CDR2 YYNGEE. V dropped 0 bases and J dropped 3 bases, with 8 bases sitting between them. CDR3 in amino acids: CASSVGWGTDTQYF. CDR3 nucleotide sequence: TGTGCCAGCAGCGTAGGATGGGGAACAGATACGCAGTATTTT.

The V call is TRBV9, the J call TRBJ2-5; D tentatively fits TRBD1 or TRBD2 (5 bases each). V lost 0 bases to trimming and J lost 1 base, with 7 bases between them. The V gene's germline CDR1 is SGDLS and CDR2 YYNGEE. The CDR3 contains 14 residues. The CDR3: CASSVGGIQETQYF. As DNA, the CDR3 is TGTGCCAGCAGCGTAGGGGGGATCCAAGAGACCCAGTACTTC.

The chain carries TRBV2 and TRBJ2-7; D is unresolved. V was trimmed by 8 bases and J by 5 bases, leaving 7 bases between them. The germline CDR1 and CDR2 sequences are SNHLY and FYNNEI. The CDR3 is 10 residues long. Here the CDR3 reads CASCGNEQYF. The DNA of the CDR3 is TGTGCCAGCTGTGGTAACGAGCAGTACTTC.

This chain links TRBV27 with TRBJ2-1, with 8 bases that match TRBD1. The germline gives CDR1 MNHEY, CDR2 SMNVEV (reference sequence). The CDR3 is 16 amino acids. Trimming removed 3 bases from V and 3 bases from J; junction bases left unmatched: 7. The CDR3 coding sequence is TGTGCCAGCAGTTTCATTCAGGACAGGGTCTACAATGAGCAGTTCTTC. It translates to CASSFIQDRVYNEQFF.

J is TRBJ2-1 and V is TRBV29-1; TRBD2 is a possible D gene (6 bases). This CDR3 region has 12 residues. V dropped 7 bases and J dropped 6 bases, with 13 bases sitting between them. Germline CDR1 reads SQVTM; CDR2 reads ANQGSEA. DNA for the CDR3: TGCAGCGCCCTTTGGGGAGGCAATGAGCAGTTCTTC. Amino acids: CSALWGGNEQFF.

This sequence joins TRBV13 and TRBJ2-3; 8 nucleotides agree with TRBD2. V was clipped by 0 bases and J by 2 bases; unmatched bases: 1. The CDR3 spans 15 residues. The germline V gene encodes CDR1 PRHDT and CDR2 FYEKMQ (reference sequence). CDR3 protein: CASSLGLAVTDTQYF. The CDR3 DNA reads TGTGCCAGCAGCTTAGGACTAGCGGTCACAGATACGCAGTATTTT.

The chain carries TRBV5-6 and TRBJ2-2, with D possibly being TRBD1 or TRBD2 (5 bases each). V was shortened by 0 bases and J by 6 bases, with 15 bases between the two germline ends. CDR3 length equals 16 residues. Germline V gene lookup returns CDR1 SGHDT and CDR2 YYEEEE. The CDR3 DNA follows: TGTGCCAGCAGCTTGGCCGGTAGCTGGGGACCCGGGGAGCTGTTTTTT. Its protein is CASSLAGSWGPGELFF.

This chain joins TRBV6-5 and TRBJ1-1, with unresolved D. V was trimmed by 5 bases and J by 10 bases, leaving 11 bases between them. Germline V gives CDR1 MNHEY, CDR2 SVGAGI. The length of the CDR3 is 11 residues. The CDR3 protein is CASSVGVGAFF. CDR3 DNA: TGTGCCAGCAGTGTCGGCGTCGGAGCTTTCTTT.

A remark on this clone: At the DNA level, this CDR3 is encoded by other sequences in the same sample as well. The chain employs TRBV29-1 and TRBJ2-1; D call uncertain. The CDR3 runs to 12 residues. V was clipped by 1 base and J by 3 bases, with 4 bases between them. Germline CDR1 reads SQVTM; CDR2 reads ANQGSEA. This CDR3 reads CSVEGNYNEQFF. In DNA form, the CDR3 reads TGCAGCGTTGAAGGTAACTACAATGAGCAGTTCTTC.

The V call is TRBV11-1, the J call TRBJ2-2; 10 bases align to TRBD2. The CDR3 loop spans 16 amino acids. CDR1 and CDR2 from the germline V gene are SGHAT and FQDESV (reference sequence). Losses at the gene ends were 4 bases for V and 4 bases for J; bases not matched to a gene: 6. The DNA for the CDR3 is TGTGCCAGCAGCTCCACTAGCGGGACGGTCACCGGGGAGCTGTTTTTT. Translated, it gives CASSSTSGTVTGELFF.

V is TRBV7-9 and J is TRBJ2-7; D might be TRBD1 (6 bases). V shed 4 bases and J shed 2 bases, with 21 bases lying between them. Germline-derived CDR1 and CDR2 are SEHNR and FQNEAQ (reference sequence). There are 17 residues in the CDR3. In nucleotides, the CDR3 is TGTGCCAGCAGCTCCGCCCGGGCTCGGACAGAAGCCTACGAGCAGTACTTC. Encoded protein: CASSSARARTEAYEQYF.

The rearrangement uses TRBV7-9 and TRBJ1-2, with no clear D. V lost 5 bases and J 5 bases, leaving 18 bases between the germline ends. The CDR3 sequence is 15 residues long. Germline V gives CDR1 SEHNR, CDR2 FQNEAQ (reference sequence). The CDR3 loop is CASSRSTSAEYGYTF. The CDR3 DNA follows: TGTGCCAGCAGCCGCAGCACATCAGCGGAGTATGGCTACACCTTC.